This T cell receptor beta chain was captured in a study of blood T cells in healthy people across ages. This clonotype has only a few counts. Its antigen is as yet unknown. V trimming: 6 bases; J trimming: 7 bases; junction bases outside the gene matches: 6. Germline V gene data show CDR1 as DFQATT and CDR2 as SNEGSKA (reference sequence). The CDR3 extends over 12 amino acids. The extraction recovered at least 5.5 micrograms of total RNA per sample. General study findings and limits: The study lacked donor CMV status, which possibly confounded expanded clonotype changes. Older age coincided with a roughly linear decline in TCR beta diversity per million T cells. Estimated diversity that came from one million T cells was considered an underestimate.

A second 7 to 11 cycle PCR used barcoded and J-beta primers. MiXCR, applied by TCRdb to the 5' RACE reads, yields one record per CDR3 protein. The table has about 1.5 million distinct CDR3 sequences, approximately 43% seen once. Sequences were obtained from blood. This chain uses TRBV20-1 with TRBJ2-3, with 8 bases identical to TRBD2. This clonotype was sampled from a woman aged 18-29 years in good health. The CDR3 DNA reads TGCAGTGCAGGGACTAGTCAATATACGCAGTATTTT. Translating gives CSAGTSQYTQYF.